What follows are 14 T cell receptor beta chains derived from one specimen sequenced in a study of blood T cells in healthy people across ages. A J-beta primer mix and a sample-barcoded 5' primer were used in a second PCR of about 6 to 12 cycles. TCRdb recomputed calls from the 5' RACE reads with MiXCR, one row per CDR3 protein. The table shows 1.5 million to 2 million distinct CDR3 sequences, with roughly 52% occurring only once. Sequenced: blood. The receptors come from a woman in her 40s in good health.

This clonotype was seen a single time. The genes are TRBV7-9 and TRBJ2-5, with D unclear. Trimming took 5 bases from V and 3 from J, leaving 19 bases between them. From germline, CDR1 is SEHNR and CDR2 FQNEAQ (reference sequence). The CDR3 consists of 16 residues. The CDR3 nucleotides are TGTGCCAGCAGCCTTCCCGGACGACACTTAAAAGAGACCCAGTACTTC. Translating gives CASSLPGRHLKETQYF.

This clonotype was seen only a few times. The rearrangement uses TRBV6-5 and TRBJ2-7; 8 nucleotides match TRBD1. The ends lost 5 bases at V and 5 bases at J; junction bases unmatched: 11. Looked up from germline, CDR1 is MNHEY and CDR2 is SVGAGI. This CDR3 spans 15 amino acids. The CDR3 sequence is CASSTDRAAPNEQYF. Here the CDR3 DNA reads TGTGCCAGCAGTACGGACAGGGCCGCACCGAACGAGCAGTACTTC.

The chain couples TRBV7-9 to TRBJ1-4; D not certain. This CDR3 has 13 residues. Trimming cost V 1 base and J 6 bases, with 6 bases left between them. In germline, CDR1 is SEHNR, CDR2 FQNEAQ (reference sequence). The CDR3 loop reads CASSLGVYEKLFF. In nucleotides, the CDR3 is TGTGCCAGCAGCTTAGGGGTTTATGAAAAACTGTTTTTT. Filled out from reference TRBV7-9 and TRBJ1-4, the complete variable domain reads DTGVSQNPRHKITKRGQNVTFRCDPISEHNRLYWYRQTLGQGPEFLTYFQNEAQLEKSRLLSDRFSAERPKGSFSTLEIQRTEQGDSAMYLCASSLGVYEKLFFGSGTQLSVL.

This clonotype was observed a few times. The V gene is TRBV4-1, the J gene TRBJ2-5; 7 nucleotides line up with TRBD1. Germline CDR1 MGHRA, CDR2 YSYEKL. Unmatched junction bases numbered 8, after V lost 5 bases and J lost 5 bases. CDR3 length equals 14 residues. CDR3 sequence (DNA): TGCGCCAGCAGCGGAAACAGGGGTTCGGAGACCCAGTACTTC. Its translation: CASSGNRGSETQYF.

This clonotype was counted a few times. This chain joins TRBV14 and TRBJ1-2; D perhaps matches TRBD1 (6 bases). This CDR3 spans 15 amino acids. Trimming shortened V by 0 bases and J by 4 bases, and 12 bases separated the two germline ends. CDR1 SGHDN and CDR2 FVKESK come from the germline V gene. The CDR3 nucleotides read TGTGCCAGCAGCCAAGATAGTGGGGGCCCCTATGGCTACACCTTC. This translates into CASSQDSGGPYGYTF.

This clonotype was detected a few times. The genes are TRBV12-3 or TRBV12-4 and TRBJ2-1, with unresolved D. Trimming left V 1 base short and J 11 bases short, with 6 bases between. The CDR3 length is 11 residues. Here the CDR3 reads CASSLDQKQFF. For the CDR3, the DNA is TGTGCCAGCAGTTTAGATCAGAAGCAGTTCTTC.

The sample holds one count of this clonotype. V and J are TRBV4-1 and TRBJ1-1; D not resolved. Trimming removed 1 base at V and 0 bases at J, with 12 bases between. Germline V gene lookup returns CDR1 MGHRA and CDR2 YSYEKL. The CDR3 has 16 residues. The CDR3 DNA reads TGCGCCAGCAGCCAAGGGTCCACGACACTGAACACTGAAGCTTTCTTT. Its translation is CASSQGSTTLNTEAFF.

V is TRBV4-3 and J is TRBJ2-1, with 7 bases that match TRBD1. Gene TRBJ2-7 matches the end of the DNA better, so the J call may be wrong. The CDR3 contains 15 residues. Germline loops: CDR1 LGHNA, CDR2 YSLEER. The DNA for the CDR3 is TGCGCCAGCAGCCAAACTACACGACAGGGTGGGGAGCAGTACTTC. Encoded protein: CASSQTTRQGGEQYF.

This chain uses TRBV7-3 with TRBJ2-3; the D is unclear. V was clipped by 5 bases and J by 6 bases, with 9 bases between them. The CDR3 has 12 residues. Germline values: CDR1 SGHTA, CDR2 FQGTGA. This CDR3 is CASSPGFDTQYF. For the CDR3, the DNA is TGTGCCAGCAGCCCGGGTTTTGATACGCAGTATTTT.

The chain employs TRBV3-1 and TRBJ1-1, with D possibly matching TRBD1 (5 bases). Trimming took off 4 bases at V and 4 bases at J, with 19 bases between the two ends. The CDR3 totals 16 residues. Germline assignment: CDR1 LGHDT and CDR2 YNNKEL (reference sequence). The CDR3 here is CASSPTRFVGGTEAFF. The CDR3 coding sequence is TGTGCCAGCAGCCCTACGAGGTTCGTCGGGGGCACTGAAGCTTTCTTT.

This clonotype was seen a handful of times. The chain joins TRBV29-1 to TRBJ2-3; D ambiguous. The CDR3 spans 11 residues. V gave up 0 bases and J gave up 3 bases, with 1 base separating them. The germline V gene encodes CDR1 SQVTM and CDR2 ANQGSEA. CDR3 in DNA: TGCAGCGTTGAAGAGACAGATACGCAGTATTTT. Translation gives CSVEETDTQYF.

This clonotype has only a few counts. The rearrangement uses TRBV12-3 or TRBV12-4 and TRBJ2-4; no clear D gene. V gave up 3 bases and J gave up 2 bases, with 11 bases separating them. The CDR3 is 15 residues long. The CDR3 sequence: CASSFMEPTKNIQYF. For the CDR3, the DNA is TGTGCCAGCAGTTTCATGGAACCGACCAAAAACATTCAGTACTTC.

The J gene is TRBJ2-5, the V gene TRBV28; 9 nucleotides align to TRBD1. The J call may not be correct, given that the DNA end is closer to TRBJ2-7. Germline V gene data show CDR1 as MDHEN and CDR2 as SYDVKM. There are 14 residues in the CDR3. CDR3 protein: CASTPGTGRYEQYF. The CDR3 DNA follows: TGTGCCAGCACCCCCGGGACAGGGAGGTACGAGCAGTACTTC.

In its sample, this clonotype was seen a few times. The chain couples TRBV27 to TRBJ2-5; D is possibly TRBD1 or TRBD2 (5 bases each). CDR1 is MNHEY and CDR2 is SMNVEV in the germline V gene (reference sequence). V lost 5 bases, J lost 11 bases, and 18 bases lay in between. The CDR3 spans 13 residues. The CDR3 DNA reads TGTGCCAGCAGTCCGGGACGGTGGAAGGAGCAGTACTTC. The encoded protein is CASSPGRWKEQYF.